These 15 T cell receptor beta chains came from one sample sequenced in a study of T cells in tumors after PD-1 blockade. Profiled with immunoSEQ multiplex PCR; TCRdb holds only in-frame clones, not every one. The sample yields 4,500 to 5,500 clones, approximately 70% seen once. The source material was tumor tissue, sampled before anti-PD-1 treatment. These receptors came from a human donor with cutaneous squamous cell carcinoma.

The V gene is TRBV12-3 or TRBV12-4, the J gene TRBJ1-1; D may be TRBD1 (5 bases). The CDR3 spans 13 residues. V shed 5 bases and J shed 3 bases, with 10 bases lying between them. Here the CDR3 DNA reads TGTGCCAGCAGTACACAGGAGGACACTGAAGCTTTCTTT. Translated, it gives CASSTQEDTEAFF.

The chain carries TRBV14 and TRBJ2-7; TRBD2 aligns across 10 bases. V was pared by 9 bases and J by 2 bases, with 4 bases of the junction left unmatched. This CDR3 spans 13 amino acids. Germline assignment: CDR1 SGHDN and CDR2 FVKESK. The CDR3 region is CASRTSGTYEQYF. The CDR3 DNA reads as TGTGCCAGTAGGACTAGCGGTACCTACGAGCAGTACTTC.

A few counts support this clone. This chain links TRBV3-1 (or the pseudogene TRBV3-2) with TRBJ2-7; a possible D gene is TRBD1 (6 bases). The V gene lost 1 base and the J gene lost 3 bases, with 13 bases spanning the gap. Looked up from germline, CDR1 is LGHDT and CDR2 is YNNKEL (reference sequence). The CDR3 loop spans 15 amino acids. The CDR3 DNA reads as TGTGCCAGCAGCCAAGGTACCGGGACATACTACGAGCAGTACTTC. It yields the protein CASSQGTGTYYEQYF.

The chain couples TRBV2 to TRBJ1-5; no firm D call. The CDR3 has 13 amino acids. Germline V CDR1 and CDR2: SNHLY, FYNNEI. V lost 8 bases and J lost 3, with 11 bases in between. CDR3 sequence (DNA): TGTGCCAGCCAACACCACTCCAATCAGCCCCAGCATTTT. Protein sequence: CASQHHSNQPQHF.

The chain has TRBV19 and TRBJ2-1, with D hard to call. V was clipped by 1 base and J by 9 bases, with 10 bases between them. CDR3 length equals 13 residues. Germline V gives CDR1 LNHDA, CDR2 SQIVND (reference sequence). CDR3 in DNA: TGTGCCAGTAGTATAGGGATGGCGACTGAGCAGTTCTTC. Residues: CASSIGMATEQFF.

This chain connects TRBV28 to TRBJ2-5, with D possibly called TRBD1 or TRBD2 (6 bases each). The CDR3 extends over 16 amino acids. Between the trimmed V and J ends, which lost 6 bases and 2 bases, there was a span of 19 bases. Per germline, CDR1 MDHEN and CDR2 SYDVKM. The CDR3 nucleotides are TGTGCCAGCAGCCGTGGAAGGGGGGCGAAACAAGAGACCCAGTACTTC. Its translation: CASSRGRGAKQETQYF. The full variable domain, rest sourced from reference TRBV28 and TRBJ2-5, is DVKVTQSSRYLVKRTGEKVFLECVQDMDHENMFWYRQDPGLGLRLIYFSYDVKMKEKGDIPEGYSVSREKKERFSLILESASTNQTSMYLCASSRGRGAKQETQYFGPGTRLLVL.

The chain couples TRBV14 to TRBJ2-2; a possible D gene is TRBD1 (5 bases). V was cut by 1 base and J by 0 bases, with 12 bases left in between. The CDR3 runs to 17 residues. Per the germline V gene, CDR1 is SGHDN and CDR2 is FVKESK. CDR3 region: CASSQVLRTTNTGELFF. CDR3 DNA: TGTGCCAGCAGCCAAGTGTTAAGGACAACGAACACCGGGGAGCTGTTTTTT.

This chain links TRBV30 with TRBJ2-5, with D hard to call. This CDR3 has 11 amino acids. Germline V CDR1 and CDR2: GTSNPN, SVGIG (reference sequence). The V gene lost 4 bases and the J gene lost 2 bases, with 5 bases spanning the gap. CDR3 region: CAWNLQETQYF. The CDR3 nucleotides are TGTGCCTGGAACCTTCAAGAGACCCAGTACTTC.

The chain joins TRBV19 to TRBJ2-7, with 7 bases aligning to TRBD2. Germline V gene data show CDR1 as LNHDA and CDR2 as SQIVND (reference sequence). The CDR3 sequence is 10 residues long. The trim removed 11 bases at V and 4 bases at J, leaving 2 bases unmatched. The CDR3: CAVGGYEQYF. The CDR3 DNA sequence: TGTGCCGTCGGGGGGTACGAGCAGTACTTC. The variable domain in full, completed from reference TRBV19 and TRBJ2-7, reads DGGITQSPKYLFRKEGQNVTLSCEQNLNHDAMYWYRQDPGQGLRLIYYSQIVNDFQKGDIAEGYSVSREKKESFPLTVTSAQKNPTAFYLCAVGGYEQYFGPGTRLTVT.

The chain couples TRBV3-1 (or the pseudogene TRBV3-2) to TRBJ2-7; D unresolved. The germline gives CDR1 LGHDT, CDR2 YNNKEL (reference sequence). V was trimmed by 2 bases and J by 6 bases, leaving 5 bases between them. This CDR3 region has 11 residues. The CDR3 sequence: CASSQMGEQYF. Here the CDR3 DNA reads TGTGCCAGCAGCCAAATGGGCGAGCAGTACTTC.

This chain uses TRBV5-4 with TRBJ2-3; tentatively, D is TRBD2 (5 bases). The CDR3 spans 15 residues. Germline-derived CDR1 and CDR2 are SGHNT and YYREEE (reference sequence). V lost 4 bases and J lost 2, with 14 bases in between. The CDR3 protein is CASSRSSSFTDTQYF. Written as DNA, the CDR3 is TGTGCCAGCAGCCGATCTAGCTCGTTCACAGATACGCAGTATTTT.

The rearrangement uses TRBV5-4 and TRBJ2-2; D is tentatively TRBD1 or TRBD2 (6 bases each). The CDR3 is 16 residues long. Trimming removed 2 bases at V and 3 bases at J, with 14 bases between. Germline V gene lookup returns CDR1 SGHNT and CDR2 YYREEE (reference sequence). The CDR3 DNA follows: TGTGCCAGCAGCTTTTTTGTGGGGGGCGACACCGGGGAGCTGTTTTTT. As protein: CASSFFVGGDTGELFF. The complete variable domain, with remaining parts taken from reference TRBV5-4 and TRBJ2-2, reads ETGVTQSPTHLIKTRGQQVTLRCSSQSGHNTVSWYQQALGQGPQFIFQYYREEENGRGNFPPRFSGLQFPNYSSELNVNALELDDSALYLCASSFFVGGDTGELFFGEGSRLTVL.

The chain has TRBV5-1 and TRBJ1-1; 10 nucleotides line up with TRBD1. This CDR3 spans 17 amino acids. The trim removed 4 bases at V and 6 bases at J, leaving 15 bases unmatched. The V gene's germline CDR1 is SGHRS and CDR2 YFSETQ. The CDR3 nucleotides are TGCGCCAGCAGCCCCGCCTGGACAGGGGGTTATTGGTCTGAAGCTTTCTTT. This codes for CASSPAWTGGYWSEAFF.

The rearrangement joins TRBV2 to TRBJ2-3, with D perhaps being TRBD1 or TRBD2 (5 bases each). V dropped 6 bases and J dropped 9 bases, with 13 bases sitting between them. Looked up from germline, CDR1 is SNHLY and CDR2 is FYNNEI. The CDR3 spans 12 residues. CDR3 nucleotide sequence: TGTGCCAGCAGCAAAGGGACCGTAACGCAGTATTTT. This codes for CASSKGTVTQYF.

The genes are TRBV11-2 and TRBJ1-1, with 8 bases lining up with TRBD1. CDR3 length equals 17 residues. Germline values: CDR1 SGHAT, CDR2 FQNNGV. V lost 3 bases and J lost 1; bases outside the gene matches: 10. The CDR3 is CASSLKPGGEENTEAFF. The CDR3 DNA sequence: TGTGCCAGCAGCTTGAAGCCAGGGGGCGAAGAGAACACTGAAGCTTTCTTT.